What follows describes a single T cell receptor beta chain. Antigen unknown. The sample originates from a study of beta chain features in type 1 diabetes. Study-wide results and limits: A moderate, significant TCRB CDR3 shortening appeared in type 1 diabetes across four CD4+ subsets.

The germline gives CDR1 MDHEN, CDR2 SYDVKM. CDR3 length: 13 amino acids. V shed 2 bases and J shed 6 bases, with 8 bases lying between them. The isolated RNA, all of it, was reverse transcribed, so expressed TCRB transcripts were what got sequenced. The assay was immunoSEQ multiplex PCR, and TCRdb's table has in-frame clones only and misses some. The sample lists over 100,000 clones, about 15% seen once, with around 2.5% in the top ten. The source is a man aged 25 to 40 with type 1 diabetes. This chain connects TRBV28 to TRBJ1-5; D is perhaps TRBD1 (5 bases). Material for sequencing was central memory CD4+ T cells from blood. CDR3 sequence reads: CASSLQGGQPQHF. The CDR3 DNA reads as TGTGCCAGCAGTTTACAGGGCGGTCAGCCCCAGCATTTT.